Below are 23 T cell receptor beta chains sequenced from a single sample in a study of shared clonotypes between healthy human individuals. This table comes from immunoSEQ multiplex PCR, and its TCRdb copy is limited to in-frame clones, with some not included. The data hold roughly 2.2 million clones, with around 93% observed a single time. Sequenced input: naive CD4+ T cells from PBMCs. Subset of the sample: CD45RA+ positively selected. Source of these receptors: a man between 18 and 29 years old in good health. Some clones in this sample may be carry-over from other donors' samples.

The V gene is TRBV7-8, the J gene TRBJ1-1; TRBD1 might be the D (5 bases). V was pared by 3 bases and J by 7 bases, with 18 bases between. Germline V gene sequence: CDR1 SGHVS, CDR2 FQNEAQ. This CDR3 region has 15 residues. CDR3 sequence: CASSLERGRAYEAFF. The DNA of the CDR3 is TGTGCCAGCAGCTTGGAGAGGGGAAGGGCTTATGAAGCTTTCTTT.

This clone was seen a few times. CDR3 nucleotide sequence: TGTGCCTGGAGTCAGGACAGGGACTACGAGCAGTACTTC. Amino acid sequence: CAWSQDRDYEQYF. The chain links TRBV30 to TRBJ2-7, with 8 bases identical to TRBD1. The junction had 3 bases not matched to a gene; V was cut back by 2 bases and J by 3 bases. This CDR3 comprises 13 residues. Germline CDR1 GTSNPN, CDR2 SVGIG (reference sequence).

The CDR3 protein is CASIRDSGGANEQFF. DNA of the CDR3: TGTGCCAGCATTAGGGACTCCGGAGGGGCCAATGAGCAGTTCTTC. The chain recombines TRBV2 with TRBJ2-1; the D gene is possibly TRBD2 (6 bases). The germline V and J ends were trimmed by 7 bases and 6 bases, with 19 bases remaining between them. This CDR3 has 15 residues. Germline V gene data show CDR1 as SNHLY and CDR2 as FYNNEI.

This chain connects TRBV6-6 to TRBJ1-5; 8 nucleotides align to TRBD1. Germline trimming cut 5 bases from V and 7 bases from J; bases unmatched to any gene: 10. Germline V lookup: CDR1 MNHNY, CDR2 SVGAGI (reference sequence). This CDR3 comprises 15 residues. The CDR3 is CASSLDRAGGQPQHF. The CDR3 DNA sequence: TGTGCCAGCAGTCTGGACAGGGCAGGAGGCCAGCCCCAGCATTTT.

The chain links TRBV14 to TRBJ1-4, with 7 bases that match TRBD1. V shed 0 bases, J shed 3 bases, and the junction held 1 base outside the gene matches. CDR1 is SGHDN, CDR2 FVKESK, per germline. The CDR3 extends over 15 amino acids. The CDR3 sequence is CASSQEGQPNEKLFF. CDR3 nucleotides: TGTGCCAGCAGCCAAGAGGGACAGCCTAATGAAAAACTGTTTTTT. The complete variable domain, with remaining parts taken from reference TRBV14 and TRBJ1-4, reads EAGVTQFPSHSVIEKGQTVTLRCDPISGHDNLYWYRRVMGKEIKFLLHFVKESKQDESGMPNNRFLAERTGGTYSTLKVQPAELEDSGVYFCASSQEGQPNEKLFFGSGTQLSVL.

V usage is TRBV5-1 and J usage is TRBJ2-2, with 9 bases identical to TRBD1. This CDR3 comprises 15 residues. Germline lookup yields CDR1 SGHRS and CDR2 YFSETQ. J lost 4 bases, V lost 5 bases, and 6 bases had no gene match. The CDR3 DNA reads as TGCGCCAGCAGACCGACAGGGGGTCCCACCGGGGAGCTGTTTTTT. This codes for CASRPTGGPTGELFF.

The gene calls are TRBV6-1 and TRBJ2-7, with TRBD2 identical over 11 bases. The CDR3 length is 14 residues. The V and J ends lost 8 bases and 6 bases, in that order; junction bases with no gene match: 9. Germline V gene lookup returns CDR1 MNHNS and CDR2 SASEGT. This CDR3 reads CASRGLAGRSEQYF. The CDR3, as DNA: TGTGCCAGCCGAGGACTAGCGGGTCGCTCCGAGCAGTACTTC.

The chain has TRBV7-6 and TRBJ1-4, with no clear D. The V end lost 1 base, the J end lost 8 bases, and 11 bases lay between the germline ends. CDR1 is SGHVS and CDR2 is FNYEAQ in the germline V gene. This CDR3 has 14 amino acids. CDR3 nucleotide sequence: TGTGCCAGCAGCTTAGGTTTCGGGGTGGAAAAACTGTTTTTT. It is translated as CASSLGFGVEKLFF.

The V and J genes are TRBV7-3 and TRBJ1-1, with TRBD1 as a possible D gene (5 bases). The germline gives CDR1 SGHTA, CDR2 FQGTGA. This CDR3 has 15 residues. V shed 2 bases and J shed 6 bases, with 16 bases lying between them. CDR3 bases: TGTGCCAGCAGCTTAGGACGGGGCGGAATCGCTGAAGCTTTCTTT. It translates to CASSLGRGGIAEAFF.

The table lists this clone with a count of one. The chain combines TRBV28 with TRBJ2-1, with D perhaps matching TRBD1 or TRBD2 (5 bases each). The CDR3 has 15 residues. Trimming shortened V by 5 bases and J by 3 bases, and 14 bases separated the two germline ends. The germline V gene has CDR1 MDHEN and CDR2 SYDVKM. DNA of the CDR3: TGTGCCAGCAGTACTCGGGACGGGTACTACAATGAGCAGTTCTTC. Protein sequence: CASSTRDGYYNEQFF.

V and J are TRBV5-4 and TRBJ1-3; 8 bases align to TRBD1. The V gene's germline CDR1 is SGHNT and CDR2 YYREEE (reference sequence). V dropped 0 bases and J dropped 0; count of bases not matched to a gene: 2. This CDR3 has 16 amino acids. CDR3 coding DNA: TGTGCCAGCAGCTTGGGGACAGGGTACTCTGGAAACACCATATATTTT. This encodes CASSLGTGYSGNTIYF.

In its sample, this clone was seen once. The chain has TRBV15 and TRBJ2-1; D possibly corresponds to TRBD1 (6 bases). The CDR3 spans 15 residues. V was clipped by 0 bases and J by 8 bases, with 14 bases between them. From germline, CDR1 is LNHNV and CDR2 YYDKDF (reference sequence). CDR3 nucleotide sequence: TGTGCCACCAGCAGAGATCAGGGGCCAATCCATGAGCAGTTCTTC. It yields the protein CATSRDQGPIHEQFF.

The V call is TRBV11-2, the J call TRBJ1-2, with 7 bases aligning to TRBD1. This CDR3 is 14 amino acids long. Germline V gene data show CDR1 as SGHAT and CDR2 as FQNNGV. After removal of 6 bases from V and 0 bases from J, the junction contained 4 bases not matched to a gene. This CDR3 is CASRPTGTNYGYTF. In DNA form, the CDR3 reads TGTGCCAGCAGACCGACAGGGACTAACTATGGCTACACCTTC. Together with reference TRBV11-2 and TRBJ1-2, the CDR3 gives the full variable domain: EAGVAQSPRYKIIEKRQSVAFWCNPISGHATLYWYQQILGQGPKLLIQFQNNGVVDDSQLPKDRFSAERLKGVDSTLKIQPAKLEDSAVYLCASRPTGTNYGYTFGSGTRLTVV.

The V call is TRBV28, the J call TRBJ1-5, with D uncertain. Germline values: CDR1 MDHEN, CDR2 SYDVKM. Trimming removed 8 bases from V and 4 bases from J, with 15 bases in between. The CDR3 length is 14 residues. CDR3 in DNA: TGTGCCAGCGTGACACAATCGACAAATCAGCCCCAGCATTTT. Translation gives CASVTQSTNQPQHF.

This chain links TRBV25-1 with TRBJ2-1; TRBD2 aligns across 9 bases. The germline V gene encodes CDR1 MGHDK and CDR2 SYGVNS. The CDR3 spans 15 residues. The V and J ends lost 7 bases and 3 bases, in that order; junction bases with no gene match: 7. As DNA, the CDR3 is TGTGCCAGCAACCAAGCGGGAGGTGTCTACAATGAGCAGTTCTTC. Residues: CASNQAGGVYNEQFF. The whole variable domain, remainder taken from reference TRBV25-1 and TRBJ2-1, is EADIYQTPRYLVIGTGKKITLECSQTMGHDKMYWYQQDPGMELHLIHYSYGVNSTEKGDLSSESTVSRIRTEHFPLTLESARPSHTSQYLCASNQAGGVYNEQFFGPGTRLTVL.

The chain has TRBV27 and TRBJ2-2; D gene unclear. Trimming shortened V by 3 bases and J by 4 bases, and 6 bases separated the two germline ends. CDR3 size: 13 residues. Per germline, CDR1 MNHEY and CDR2 SMNVEV (reference sequence). The CDR3 nucleotides are TGTGCCAGCAGTTTTCACGGCACCGGGGAGCTGTTTTTT. Translation gives CASSFHGTGELFF.

The V call is TRBV28, the J call TRBJ2-7, with 7 bases matching TRBD2. This CDR3 has 14 amino acids. The trim removed 2 bases at V and 0 bases at J, leaving 1 base unmatched. Germline V gene lookup returns CDR1 MDHEN and CDR2 SYDVKM. The CDR3, as DNA: TGTGCCAGCAGTTTACGGGACTACTCCTACGAGCAGTACTTC. As protein: CASSLRDYSYEQYF.

This clone occurred once. The chain carries TRBV4-1 and TRBJ2-7; weak D call: TRBD1 (6 bases). Germline assignment: CDR1 MGHRA and CDR2 YSYEKL. CDR3 size: 13 residues. Between the trimmed V and J ends, which lost 4 bases and 6 bases, there was a span of 13 bases. The CDR3 region is CASSLDSLGEQYF. The CDR3 DNA sequence: TGCGCCAGCAGCCTGGACAGTTTGGGCGAGCAGTACTTC.

The CDR3 loop is CASSEPGLGNTEAFF. CDR3 in DNA: TGTGCCAGCAGTGAACCCGGATTGGGGAACACTGAAGCTTTCTTT. V is TRBV25-1 and J is TRBJ1-1; D not certain. The germline V gene has CDR1 MGHDK and CDR2 SYGVNS. Deletions cut 2 bases from V and 1 base from J, with 11 bases between. The CDR3 has 15 residues.

This clone was picked up one time. This chain links TRBV2 with TRBJ2-2; D gene ambiguous. The ends were cut back, 2 bases at V and 7 bases at J, with 14 bases in the middle. In germline, CDR1 is SNHLY, CDR2 FYNNEI. The CDR3 sequence is 15 residues long. Here the CDR3 reads CASSETGQSVGELFF. The CDR3 DNA sequence: TGTGCCAGCAGTGAAACGGGCCAGTCCGTCGGGGAGCTGTTTTTT.

In its sample, this clone was seen once. The chain uses TRBV28 and TRBJ1-2; D is unclear. There are 12 residues in the CDR3. Germline V gives CDR1 MDHEN, CDR2 SYDVKM. The V gene lost 6 bases and the J gene lost 4 bases, with 9 bases spanning the gap. As DNA, the CDR3 is TGTGCCAGCAGCGGCAGCTTCTATGGCTACACCTTC. Amino acids: CASSGSFYGYTF.

The chain employs TRBV7-9 and TRBJ2-1; 7 bases are a match to TRBD2. CDR1 is SEHNR, CDR2 FQNEAQ, per germline (reference sequence). Trimming took 4 bases from V and 5 from J; bases not matched to a gene: 14. This CDR3 region has 17 residues. The DNA for the CDR3 is TGTGCCAGCAGCTCCGGCGGGTCGGGAGGTTTCCACAATGAGCAGTTCTTC. It codes for CASSSGGSGGFHNEQFF.

This chain uses TRBV5-4 with TRBJ2-2; 7 positions agree with TRBD2. The CDR3 extends over 15 amino acids. With 3 bases clipped from V and 1 base from J, the junction kept 3 bases outside the gene matches. Germline CDR1 and CDR2: SGHNT and YYREEE (reference sequence). The CDR3 bases are TGTGCCAGCAGCTCAGGACTAGGGAACACCGGGGAGCTGTTTTTT. Translated, it gives CASSSGLGNTGELFF.